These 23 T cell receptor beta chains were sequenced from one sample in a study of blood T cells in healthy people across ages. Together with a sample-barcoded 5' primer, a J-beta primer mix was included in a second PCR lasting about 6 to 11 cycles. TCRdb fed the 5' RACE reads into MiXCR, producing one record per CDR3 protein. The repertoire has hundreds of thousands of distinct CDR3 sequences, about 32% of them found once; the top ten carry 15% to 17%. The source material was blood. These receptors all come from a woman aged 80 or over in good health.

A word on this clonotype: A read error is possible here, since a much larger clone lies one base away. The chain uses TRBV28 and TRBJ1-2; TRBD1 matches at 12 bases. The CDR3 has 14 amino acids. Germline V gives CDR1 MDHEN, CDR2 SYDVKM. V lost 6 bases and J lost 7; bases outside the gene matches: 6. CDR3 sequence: CASRSGQGAIGYTF. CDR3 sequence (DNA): TGTGCCAGCAGGTCGGGACAGGGGGCAATTGGCTACACCTTC.

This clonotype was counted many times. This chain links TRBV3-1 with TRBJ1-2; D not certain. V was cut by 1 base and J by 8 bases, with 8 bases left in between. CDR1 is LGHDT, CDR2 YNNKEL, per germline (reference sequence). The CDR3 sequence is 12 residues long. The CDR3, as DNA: TGTGCCAGCAGCCAAGGGGAGGAGGGCTACACCTTC. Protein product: CASSQGEEGYTF.

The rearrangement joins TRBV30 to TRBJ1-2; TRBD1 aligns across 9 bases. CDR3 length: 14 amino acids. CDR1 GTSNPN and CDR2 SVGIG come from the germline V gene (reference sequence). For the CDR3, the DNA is TGTGTCTGCGACAGGGGGAGCGTTACCTATGGCTACACCTTC. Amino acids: CVCDRGSVTYGYTF.

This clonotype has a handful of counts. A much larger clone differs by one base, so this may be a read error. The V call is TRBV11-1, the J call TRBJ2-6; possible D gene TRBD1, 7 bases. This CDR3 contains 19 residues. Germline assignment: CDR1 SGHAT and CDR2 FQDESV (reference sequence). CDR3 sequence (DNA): TGTGCCAGCAGCTTAGCGGAGGGGGCCCTCCTCTCTGGGGCCAACGTCCGGACTTTC. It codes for CASSLAEGALLSGANVRTF. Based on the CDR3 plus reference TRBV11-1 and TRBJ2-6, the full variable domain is EAEVAQSPRYKITEKSQAVAFWCDPISGHATLYWYRQILGQGPELLVQFQDESVVDDSQLPKDRFSAERLKGVDSTLKIQPAELGDSAMYLCASSLAEGALLSGANVRTFGAGSRLTVL.

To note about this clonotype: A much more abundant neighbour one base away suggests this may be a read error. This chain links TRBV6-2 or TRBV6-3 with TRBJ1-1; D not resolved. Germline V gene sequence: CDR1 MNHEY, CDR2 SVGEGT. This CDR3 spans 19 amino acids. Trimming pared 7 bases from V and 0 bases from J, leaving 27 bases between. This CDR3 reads CASINRIGVAELMNTEAFF. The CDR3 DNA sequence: TGTGCCAGCATTAATCGTATAGGTGTGGCAGAACTTATGAACACTGAAGCTTTCTTT.

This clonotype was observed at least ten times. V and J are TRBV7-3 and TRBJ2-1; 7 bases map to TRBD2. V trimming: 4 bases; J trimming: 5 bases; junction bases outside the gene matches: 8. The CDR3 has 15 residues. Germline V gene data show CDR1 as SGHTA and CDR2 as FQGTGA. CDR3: CASSSGLVPHNEQFF. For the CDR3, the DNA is TGTGCCAGCAGCTCCGGACTAGTCCCCCACAATGAGCAGTTCTTC. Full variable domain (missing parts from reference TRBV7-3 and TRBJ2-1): GAGVSQTPSNKVTEKGKYVELRCDPISGHTALYWYRQSLGQGPEFLIYFQGTGAADDSGLPNDRFFAVRPEGSVSTLKIQRTERGDSAVYLCASSSGLVPHNEQFFGPGTRLTVL.

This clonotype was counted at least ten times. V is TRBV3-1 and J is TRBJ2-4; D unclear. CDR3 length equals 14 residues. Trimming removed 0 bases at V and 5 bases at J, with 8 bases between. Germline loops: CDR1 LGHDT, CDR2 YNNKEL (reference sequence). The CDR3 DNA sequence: TGTGCCAGCAGCCAAGAGGGAAGGGAAAACATTCAGTACTTC. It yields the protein CASSQEGRENIQYF.

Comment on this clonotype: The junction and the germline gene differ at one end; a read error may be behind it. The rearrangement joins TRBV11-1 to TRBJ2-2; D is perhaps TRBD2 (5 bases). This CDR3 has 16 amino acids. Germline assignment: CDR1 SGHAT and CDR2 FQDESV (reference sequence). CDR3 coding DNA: TGTGCCAGCAGCTTAGCCGGCCGCGCGAACACCGGGGAGCGGTTTTTT. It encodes CASSLAGRANTGERFF. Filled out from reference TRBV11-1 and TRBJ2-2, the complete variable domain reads EAEVAQSPRYKITEKSQAVAFWCDPISGHATLYWYRQILGQGPELLVQFQDESVVDDSQLPKDRFSAERLKGVDSTLKIQPAELGDSAMYLCASSLAGRANTGERFFGEGSRLTVL.

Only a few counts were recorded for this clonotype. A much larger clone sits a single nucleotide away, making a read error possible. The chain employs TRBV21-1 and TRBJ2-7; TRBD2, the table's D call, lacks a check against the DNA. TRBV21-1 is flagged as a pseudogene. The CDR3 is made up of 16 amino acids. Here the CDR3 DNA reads TGTGCCAGCAGCAAAGTCCGGACTAGCGGGAGGTCGGAGCAGTACTTC. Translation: CASSKVRTSGRSEQYF.

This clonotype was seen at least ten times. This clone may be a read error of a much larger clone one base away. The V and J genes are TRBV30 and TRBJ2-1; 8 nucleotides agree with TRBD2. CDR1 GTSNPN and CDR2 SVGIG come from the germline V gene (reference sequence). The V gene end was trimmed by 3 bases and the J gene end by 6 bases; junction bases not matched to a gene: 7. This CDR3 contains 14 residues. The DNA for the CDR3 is TGTGCCTGGAGGGTGGGCGGGGGGCTCAATGAGCAGTTCTTC. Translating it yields CAWRVGGGLNEQFF.

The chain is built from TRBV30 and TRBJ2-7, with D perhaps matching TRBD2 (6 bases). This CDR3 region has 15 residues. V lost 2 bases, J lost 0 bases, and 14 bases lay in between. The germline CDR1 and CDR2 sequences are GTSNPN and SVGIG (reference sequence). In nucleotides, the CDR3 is TGTGCCTGGAGTACCCCGGACGGGAGCTCCTACGAGCAGTACTTC. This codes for CAWSTPDGSSYEQYF.

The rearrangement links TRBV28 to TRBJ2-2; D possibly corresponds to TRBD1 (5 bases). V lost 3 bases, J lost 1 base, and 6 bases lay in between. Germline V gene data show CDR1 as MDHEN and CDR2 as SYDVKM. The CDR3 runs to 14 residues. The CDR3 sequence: CASSFRVNTGELFF. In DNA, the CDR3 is TGTGCCAGCAGTTTCAGGGTGAACACCGGGGAGCTGTTTTTT. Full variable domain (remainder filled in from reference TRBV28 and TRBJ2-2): DVKVTQSSRYLVKRTGEKVFLECVQDMDHENMFWYRQDPGLGLRLIYFSYDVKMKEKGDIPEGYSVSREKKERFSLILESASTNQTSMYLCASSFRVNTGELFFGEGSRLTVL.

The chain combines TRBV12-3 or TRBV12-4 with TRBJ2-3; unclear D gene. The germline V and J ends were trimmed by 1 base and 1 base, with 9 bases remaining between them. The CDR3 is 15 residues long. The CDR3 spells CASSLDTARTDTQYF. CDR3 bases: TGTGCCAGCAGTTTAGATACCGCCCGCACAGATACGCAGTATTTT.

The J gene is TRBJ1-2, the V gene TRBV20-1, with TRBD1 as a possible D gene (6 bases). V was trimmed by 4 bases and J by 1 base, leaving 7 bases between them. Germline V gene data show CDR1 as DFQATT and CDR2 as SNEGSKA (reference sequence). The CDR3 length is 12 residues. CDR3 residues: CSANRDNYGYTF. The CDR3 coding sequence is TGCAGTGCTAACAGGGATAACTATGGCTACACCTTC.

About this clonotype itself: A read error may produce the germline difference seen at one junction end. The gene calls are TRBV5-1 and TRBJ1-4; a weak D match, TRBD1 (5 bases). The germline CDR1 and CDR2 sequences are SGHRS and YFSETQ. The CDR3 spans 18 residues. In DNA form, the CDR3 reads TGCGCCAGCAGCCCCGGGCTGGCAACGGGACGGACAAATGAAAAACGGTTTTTT. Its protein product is CASSPGLATGRTNEKRFF.

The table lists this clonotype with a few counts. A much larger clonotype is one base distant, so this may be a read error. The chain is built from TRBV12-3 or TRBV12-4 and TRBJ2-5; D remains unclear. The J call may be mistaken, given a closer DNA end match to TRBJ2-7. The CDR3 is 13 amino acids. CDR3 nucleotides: TGTGCCAGCAGCCCCTCTAGGACCTGCGAGCAGTACTTC. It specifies CASSPSRTCEQYF.

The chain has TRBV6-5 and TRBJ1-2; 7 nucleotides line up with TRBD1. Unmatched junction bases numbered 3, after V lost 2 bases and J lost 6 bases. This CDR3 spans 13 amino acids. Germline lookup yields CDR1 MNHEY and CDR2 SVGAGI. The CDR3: CASSYKGADGYTF. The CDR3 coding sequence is TGTGCCAGCAGTTACAAGGGGGCGGATGGCTACACCTTC.

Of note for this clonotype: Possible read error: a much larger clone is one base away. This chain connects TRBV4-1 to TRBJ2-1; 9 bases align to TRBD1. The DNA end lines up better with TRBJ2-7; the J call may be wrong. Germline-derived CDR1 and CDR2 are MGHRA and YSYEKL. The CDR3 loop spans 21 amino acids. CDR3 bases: TGCGCCAGCAGCCCCCTATTCCGGGACAGGGAAAGGATGGGTGCCTACAATGAGCAGTACTTC. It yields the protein CASSPLFRDRERMGAYNEQYF.

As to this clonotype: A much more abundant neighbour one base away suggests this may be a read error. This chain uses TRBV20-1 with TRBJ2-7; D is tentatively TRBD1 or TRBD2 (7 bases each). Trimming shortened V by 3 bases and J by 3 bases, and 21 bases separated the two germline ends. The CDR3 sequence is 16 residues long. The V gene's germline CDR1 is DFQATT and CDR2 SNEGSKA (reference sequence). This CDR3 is CSASHQGDGGIYEQYF. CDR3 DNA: TGCAGTGCTAGCCATCAGGGGGACGGGGGGATCTACGAGCAGTACTTC.

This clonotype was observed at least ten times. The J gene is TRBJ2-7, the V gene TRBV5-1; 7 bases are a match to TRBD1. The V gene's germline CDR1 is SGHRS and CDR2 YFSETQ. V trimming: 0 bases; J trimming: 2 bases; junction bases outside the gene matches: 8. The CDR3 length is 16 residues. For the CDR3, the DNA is TGCGCCAGCAGCTTGGGAGGGGACAGCTTTACCTACGAGCAGTACTTC. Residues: CASSLGGDSFTYEQYF.

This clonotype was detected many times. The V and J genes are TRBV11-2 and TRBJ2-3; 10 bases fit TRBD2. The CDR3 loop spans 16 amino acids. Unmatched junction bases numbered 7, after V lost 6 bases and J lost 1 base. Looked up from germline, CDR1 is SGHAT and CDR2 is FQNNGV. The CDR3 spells CASSKSGGEGTDTQYF. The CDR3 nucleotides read TGTGCCAGCAGTAAAAGCGGGGGGGAGGGCACAGATACGCAGTATTTT.

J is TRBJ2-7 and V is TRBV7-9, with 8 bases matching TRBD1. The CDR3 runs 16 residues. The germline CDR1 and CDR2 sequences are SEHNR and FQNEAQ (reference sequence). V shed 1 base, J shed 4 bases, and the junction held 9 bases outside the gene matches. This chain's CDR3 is CASSLGAGQGSYEQYF. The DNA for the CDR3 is TGTGCCAGCAGCTTAGGAGCCGGACAGGGATCTTACGAGCAGTACTTC.

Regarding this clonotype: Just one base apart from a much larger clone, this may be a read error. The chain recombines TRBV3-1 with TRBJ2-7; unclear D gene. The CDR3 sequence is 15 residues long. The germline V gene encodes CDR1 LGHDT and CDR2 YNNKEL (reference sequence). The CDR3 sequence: CVSSQVDLSYYEQYF. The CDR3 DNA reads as TGTGTCAGCAGCCAGGTGGACCTTTCTTACTACGAGCAGTACTTC.